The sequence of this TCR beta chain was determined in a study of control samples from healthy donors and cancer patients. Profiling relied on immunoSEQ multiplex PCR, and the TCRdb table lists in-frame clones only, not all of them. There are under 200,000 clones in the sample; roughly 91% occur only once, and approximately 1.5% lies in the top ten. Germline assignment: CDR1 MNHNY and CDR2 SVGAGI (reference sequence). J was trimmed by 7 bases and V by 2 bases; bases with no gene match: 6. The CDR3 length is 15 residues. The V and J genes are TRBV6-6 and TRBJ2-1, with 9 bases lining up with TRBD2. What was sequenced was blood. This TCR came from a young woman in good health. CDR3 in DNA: TGTGCCAGCAGTTACGTTCGCGGGGGGGGTAATGAGCAGTTCTTC. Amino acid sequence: CASSYVRGGGNEQFF.